What follows are 12 T cell receptor beta chains derived from one specimen sequenced in a study of CD8 T cells in ankylosing spondylitis. Findings and caveats of the study: Characteristic, it appeared, of ankylosing spondylitis blood was a TCR beta motif of about eight highly homologous variants.

One entry per CDR3 protein results from TCRdb running MiXCR on the 5' RACE reads. The sample records a few hundred thousand distinct CDR3 sequences, 7.5% to 9% being singletons. These TCRs' antigens remain unknown. What was sequenced was blood, either unsorted or a sorted T cell fraction (not recorded which). The receptors originated from a male donor with ankylosing spondylitis.

This clonotype was seen a few times. V usage is TRBV4-3 and J usage is TRBJ2-7; 12 bases are shared with TRBD2. J was trimmed by 4 bases and V by 1 base; bases with no gene match: 2. The CDR3 loop spans 15 amino acids. Germline values: CDR1 LGHNA, CDR2 YSLEER. The CDR3 region has the DNA TGCGCCAGCAGCCAAGGGACTAGCGGGGTATACGAGCAGTACTTC. Translation: CASSQGTSGVYEQYF.

The chain recombines TRBV4-1 with TRBJ2-2; D remains unclear. This CDR3 spans 17 amino acids. Trimming pared 0 bases from V and 2 bases from J, leaving 13 bases between. CDR1 and CDR2 (germline): MGHRA, YSYEKL. The CDR3 here is CASSQDQHRLNTGELFF. CDR3 bases: TGCGCCAGCAGCCAAGATCAACACCGCCTAAACACCGGGGAGCTGTTTTTT.

In this sample, this clonotype turned up a few times. The rearrangement uses TRBV5-1 and TRBJ2-1; D remains unclear. The CDR3 has 16 residues. V was pared by 0 bases and J by 2 bases, with 12 bases between. Germline CDR1 SGHRS, CDR2 YFSETQ. CDR3 in DNA: TGCGCCAGCAGCTTGGTGGAGCCCTCCACCTACAATGAGCAGTTCTTC. Its protein is CASSLVEPSTYNEQFF.

This clonotype has a count of ten or more. The CDR3 loop is CASRDRGLGDSYEQYF. As DNA, the CDR3 is TGTGCCAGCAGGGACAGGGGACTAGGGGACTCCTACGAGCAGTACTTC. This chain connects TRBV2 to TRBJ2-7, with TRBD1 as a possible D gene (9 bases). The germline V and J ends were trimmed by 6 bases and 0 bases, with 18 bases remaining between them. This CDR3 comprises 16 residues. Germline V gene sequence: CDR1 SNHLY, CDR2 FYNNEI. Looking up the rest from reference TRBV2 and TRBJ2-7 gives the full variable domain: EPEVTQTPSHQVTQMGQEVILRCVPISNHLYFYWYRQILGQKVEFLVSFYNNEISEKSEIFDDQFSVERPDGSNFTLKIRSTKLEDSAMYFCASRDRGLGDSYEQYFGPGTRLTVT.

This clonotype was recorded once. This chain's CDR3 is CASSTSGAPGEKLFF. The CDR3 nucleotides are TGCGCCAGCAGCACTTCGGGGGCTCCGGGGGAAAAACTGTTTTTT. The V call is TRBV5-1, the J call TRBJ1-4; possibly TRBD1 for D (6 bases). Germline V gives CDR1 SGHRS, CDR2 YFSETQ. The CDR3 is 15 amino acids. Deletions cut 4 bases from V and 8 bases from J, with 18 bases between.

V is TRBV30 and J is TRBJ1-2, with D perhaps TRBD1 (6 bases). V lost 1 base to trimming and J lost 8 bases, with 20 bases between them. The CDR3 consists of 15 residues. The germline V gene has CDR1 GTSNPN and CDR2 SVGIG (reference sequence). The CDR3: CAWSGPLSAGVGYTF. CDR3 DNA: TGTGCCTGGAGTGGCCCCCTTTCGGCAGGGGTCGGCTACACCTTC.

The V gene is TRBV13, the J gene TRBJ2-1, with 9 bases that match TRBD2. Per the germline V gene, CDR1 is PRHDT and CDR2 is FYEKMQ (reference sequence). The length of the CDR3 is 15 residues. V shed 2 bases and J 10 bases; nucleotides not matched to a gene: 9. CDR3 DNA sequence: TGTGCCAGCAGCTTACTAGCGGGGTCTTTCGCGGAGCAGTTCTTC. Translation gives CASSLLAGSFAEQFF.

This clonotype has more than one count but fewer than ten. The chain employs TRBV6-2 or TRBV6-3 and TRBJ1-6, with D uncertain. V dropped 4 bases and J dropped 8 bases, with 18 bases sitting between them. Germline CDR1 is MNHEY and CDR2 is SVGEGT. This CDR3 has 16 amino acids. The DNA for the CDR3 is TGTGCCAGCAGTTTGCCCCCCGGATCGATGGATTCACCCCTCCACTTT. It codes for CASSLPPGSMDSPLHF.

This chain joins TRBV24-1 and TRBJ2-1, with a possible D match to TRBD2 (6 bases). The CDR3 loop spans 15 amino acids. Per germline, CDR1 KGHDR and CDR2 SFDVKD. V lost 4 bases and J 6 bases, leaving 15 bases between the germline ends. Written as DNA, the CDR3 is TGTGCCACCAGTGACCTCGGGGGTGGGTCCAATGAGCAGTTCTTC. Translating it yields CATSDLGGGSNEQFF.

This clonotype showed up just a few times. The J gene is TRBJ2-1, the V gene TRBV6-2 or TRBV6-3, with 7 bases that match TRBD1. The trim removed 0 bases at V and 6 bases at J, leaving 2 bases unmatched. The CDR3 is made up of 14 amino acids. Germline assignment: CDR1 MNHEY and CDR2 SVGEGT. CDR3 amino acids: CASSYSGGPNEQFF. CDR3 nucleotide sequence: TGTGCCAGCAGTTACTCAGGGGGCCCCAATGAGCAGTTCTTC.

J is TRBJ2-1 and V is TRBV11-1; TRBD2 aligns across 14 bases. Germline CDR1 and CDR2: SGHAT and FQDESV (reference sequence). Unmatched junction bases numbered 12, after V lost 5 bases and J lost 0 bases. CDR3 length equals 20 residues. The CDR3 protein is CASSRNRLAGGMSSYNEQFF. In DNA, the CDR3 is TGTGCCAGCAGCCGAAACCGACTAGCGGGAGGGATGAGCTCCTACAATGAGCAGTTCTTC.

Notes on this clonotype: A read error may be the cause here, since a much bigger clone is one base away. The rearrangement links TRBV29-1 to TRBJ2-2; D not certain. The germline CDR1 and CDR2 sequences are SQVTM and ANQGSEA. Trimming removed 7 bases from V and 0 bases from J, with 12 bases in between. The CDR3 has 14 amino acids. As DNA, the CDR3 is TGCAGCGATGGCACAGCCTCGAACACCGGGGAGCTGTTTTTT. Amino acids: CSDGTASNTGELFF.